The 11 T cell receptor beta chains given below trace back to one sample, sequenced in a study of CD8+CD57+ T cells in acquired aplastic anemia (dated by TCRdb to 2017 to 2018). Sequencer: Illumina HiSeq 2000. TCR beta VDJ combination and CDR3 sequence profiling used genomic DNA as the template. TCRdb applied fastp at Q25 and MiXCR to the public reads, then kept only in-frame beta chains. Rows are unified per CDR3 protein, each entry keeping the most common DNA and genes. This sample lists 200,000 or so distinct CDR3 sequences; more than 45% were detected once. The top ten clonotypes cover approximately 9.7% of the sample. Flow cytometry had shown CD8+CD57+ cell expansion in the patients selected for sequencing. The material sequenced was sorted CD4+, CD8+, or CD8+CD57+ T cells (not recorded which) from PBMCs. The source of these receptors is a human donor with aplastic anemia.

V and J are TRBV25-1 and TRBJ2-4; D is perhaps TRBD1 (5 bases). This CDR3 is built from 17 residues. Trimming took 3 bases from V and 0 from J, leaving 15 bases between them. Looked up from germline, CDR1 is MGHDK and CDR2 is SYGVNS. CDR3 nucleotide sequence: TGTGCCAGCAGTGAGCAGGGAAGAGTCCTAGCCAAAAACATTCAGTACTTC. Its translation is CASSEQGRVLAKNIQYF.

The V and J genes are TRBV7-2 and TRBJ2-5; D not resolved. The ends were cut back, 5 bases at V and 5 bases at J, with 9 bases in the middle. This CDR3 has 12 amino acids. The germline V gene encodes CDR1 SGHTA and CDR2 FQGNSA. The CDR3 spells CASSKEWETQYF. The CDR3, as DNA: TGTGCCAGCAGCAAAGAGTGGGAGACCCAGTACTTC.

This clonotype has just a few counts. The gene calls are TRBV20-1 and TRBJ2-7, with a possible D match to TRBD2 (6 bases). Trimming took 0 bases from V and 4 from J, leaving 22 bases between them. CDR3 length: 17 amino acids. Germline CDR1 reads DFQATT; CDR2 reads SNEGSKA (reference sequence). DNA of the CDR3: TGCAGTGCTAGAGATTTGGGAAATAGCGGTTTCTGGTACGAGCAGTACTTC. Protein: CSARDLGNSGFWYEQYF.

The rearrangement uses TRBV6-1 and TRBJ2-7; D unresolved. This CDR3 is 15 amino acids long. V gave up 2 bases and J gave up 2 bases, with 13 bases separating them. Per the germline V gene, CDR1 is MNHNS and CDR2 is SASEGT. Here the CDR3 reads CASSEYPLPPYEQYF. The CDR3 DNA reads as TGTGCCAGCAGTGAATACCCCCTTCCCCCCTACGAGCAGTACTTC.

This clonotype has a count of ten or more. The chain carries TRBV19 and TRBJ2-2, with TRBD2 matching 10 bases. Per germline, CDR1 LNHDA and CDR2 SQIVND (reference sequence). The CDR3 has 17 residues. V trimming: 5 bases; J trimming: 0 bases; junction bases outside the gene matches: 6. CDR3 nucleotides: TGTGCCAGTAGTCCTGCTAGCGGGAGAGCGAACACCGGGGAGCTGTTTTTT. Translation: CASSPASGRANTGELFF.

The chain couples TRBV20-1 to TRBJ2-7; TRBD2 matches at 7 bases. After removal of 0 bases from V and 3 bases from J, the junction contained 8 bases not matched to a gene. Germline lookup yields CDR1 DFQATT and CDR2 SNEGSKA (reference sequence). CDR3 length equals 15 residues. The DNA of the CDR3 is TGCAGTGCTAGAGATGCGGTGGGGGGGAACTACGAGCAGTACTTC. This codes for CSARDAVGGNYEQYF.

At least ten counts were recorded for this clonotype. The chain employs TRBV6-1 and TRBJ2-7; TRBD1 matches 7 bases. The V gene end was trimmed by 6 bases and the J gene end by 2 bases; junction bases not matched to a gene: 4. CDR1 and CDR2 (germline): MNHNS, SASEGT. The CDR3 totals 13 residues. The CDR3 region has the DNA TGTGCCAGCAGCGACAGGGTTCCCTACGAGCAGTACTTC. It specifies CASSDRVPYEQYF.

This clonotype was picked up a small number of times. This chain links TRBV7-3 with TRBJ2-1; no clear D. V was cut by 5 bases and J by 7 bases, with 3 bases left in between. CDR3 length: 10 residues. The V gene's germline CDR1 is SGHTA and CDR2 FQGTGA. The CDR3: CASSGNEQFF. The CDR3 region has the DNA TGTGCCAGCAGCGGGAATGAGCAGTTCTTC.

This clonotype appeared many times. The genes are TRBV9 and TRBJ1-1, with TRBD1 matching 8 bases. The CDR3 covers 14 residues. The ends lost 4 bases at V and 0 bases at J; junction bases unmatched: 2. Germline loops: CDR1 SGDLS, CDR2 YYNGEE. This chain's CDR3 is CASSPGGLNTEAFF. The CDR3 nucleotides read TGTGCCAGCAGCCCAGGGGGCTTGAACACTGAAGCTTTCTTT.

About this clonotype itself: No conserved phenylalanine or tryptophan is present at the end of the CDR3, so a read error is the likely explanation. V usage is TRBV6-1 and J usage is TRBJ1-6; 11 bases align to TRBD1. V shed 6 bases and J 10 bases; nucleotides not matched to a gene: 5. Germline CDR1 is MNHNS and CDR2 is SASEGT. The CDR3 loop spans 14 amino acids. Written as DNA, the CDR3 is TGTGCCAGCAGAGGACAGGGGGCGACGTCACCCCTCCACTCT. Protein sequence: CASRGQGATSPLHS.

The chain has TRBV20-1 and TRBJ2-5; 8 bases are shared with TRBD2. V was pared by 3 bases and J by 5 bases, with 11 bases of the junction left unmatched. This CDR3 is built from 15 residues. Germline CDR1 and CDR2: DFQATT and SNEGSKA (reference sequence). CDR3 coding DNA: TGCAGTGCTAGTGATCCCCCGGGACTAGGGGAGACCCAGTACTTC. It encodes CSASDPPGLGETQYF.